This is a list of T cell receptor beta chains from one sample in a study of graft-versus-host responses after intestinal transplantation. Clones were sequenced by immunoSEQ multiplex PCR, and TCRdb holds only the in-frame ones, with some missing. The sample contains roughly 43,000 clones, about 95% of which appear only once. Sequencing used PBMCs, obtained about 11 months after intestinal transplant. These receptors were taken from a human patient who received an intestinal transplant, so some T cells may come from the graft donor. Each CDR3 is given with its conserved first and last residue. D genes are given only for firm matches. Clone size is shown for a subset of rows, as once, few, many or a class of expanded clone.

cdr3_aa: CASSPPEKETQYF
cdr3_nt: TGTGCCAGCTCACCCCCTGAAAAAGAGACCCAGTACTTC
d_call: .
clone_size: .
v_call: TRBV18
j_call: TRBJ2-5

cdr3_aa: CASLTRGITEAFF
cdr3_nt: TGTGCCAGCCTGACACGAGGGATCACTGAAGCTTTCTTT
d_call: .
clone_size: once
v_call: TRBV6-1
j_call: TRBJ1-1

cdr3_aa: CASSRGPWTDTQYF
cdr3_nt: TGTGCCAGCAGCCGGGGGCCGTGGACAGATACGCAGTATTTT
d_call: .
clone_size: .
v_call: TRBV7-6
j_call: TRBJ2-3

cdr3_aa: CASSMPDSYEQYF
cdr3_nt: TGTGCCAGTAGTATGCCAGACTCCTACGAGCAGTACTTC
d_call: .
clone_size: .
v_call: TRBV19
j_call: TRBJ2-7

cdr3_aa: CASSPALLEPQHF
cdr3_nt: TGTGCCAGCTCACCGGCCCTTTTAGAGCCCCAGCATTTT
d_call: .
clone_size: .
v_call: TRBV18
j_call: TRBJ1-5

cdr3_aa: CASSSTGGSYEQYF
cdr3_nt: TGCGCCAGCAGCTCGACAGGGGGCTCCTACGAGCAGTACTTC
d_call: TRBD1
clone_size: .
v_call: TRBV5-1
j_call: TRBJ2-7

cdr3_aa: CASSRAYGYTF
cdr3_nt: TGTGCCAGCAGCCGAGCCTATGGCTACACCTTC
d_call: .
clone_size: .
v_call: TRBV5-5
j_call: TRBJ1-2

cdr3_aa: CASSLYRESGELFF
cdr3_nt: TGCGCCAGCAGCTTATACCGGGAGTCCGGGGAGCTGTTTTTT
d_call: .
clone_size: .
v_call: TRBV5-1
j_call: TRBJ2-2

cdr3_aa: CASSPRDQPQHF
cdr3_nt: TGTGCCAGCAGCCCGCGAGATCAGCCCCAGCATTTT
d_call: .
clone_size: .
v_call: TRBV5-5
j_call: TRBJ1-5

cdr3_aa: CASFYGNTEAFF
cdr3_nt: TGTGCCAGTTTCTACGGGAACACTGAAGCTTTCTTT
d_call: .
clone_size: once
v_call: TRBV19
j_call: TRBJ1-1

cdr3_aa: CASSLDLRLSSYNSPLHF
cdr3_nt: TGTGCCAGCAGCTTAGATCTTAGGCTTAGCTCCTATAATTCACCCCTCCACTTT
d_call: .
clone_size: .
v_call: TRBV11-2
j_call: TRBJ1-6

cdr3_aa: CASSLTGGWGEKLFF
cdr3_nt: TGTGCCAGCAGTTTGACAGGGGGCTGGGGCGAAAAACTGTTTTTT
d_call: TRBD1
clone_size: .
v_call: TRBV28
j_call: TRBJ1-4

cdr3_aa: CASRGWGQSAFF
cdr3_nt: TGTGCCAGCCGCGGCTGGGGACAGTCGGCTTTCTTT
d_call: TRBD1
clone_size: .
v_call: TRBV27
j_call: TRBJ1-1